The entry below gives a single T cell receptor beta chain sequence along with its context. The target of this receptor is not known. Base qualities are not provided; no much larger clone lies one nucleotide away. The sample comes from a study of shared clonotypes between healthy human individuals (TCRdb year 2020). Looking at the study overall: A few men and a couple of women, aged 18 to 49 years, made up the cohort. Leukapheresis yielded between about 0.85 and 9.5 billion PBMCs per donor. Libraries were prepared and TCR repertoires were sequenced by different laboratories using diverse techniques, in order to increase sequencing depth and limit assay-specific biases. For each donor, three plates each were used for CD4 naive and CD4 memory, two plates were used for CD8 naive, and one plate was used for CD8 memory. To estimate repertoire size and how much clonotype sharing occurs between individuals, the study deeply sequenced the blood TCR repertoires of roughly 5 healthy adults. The investigation overall reported the following: Incomplete sequencing was indicated by rarefaction of sorted-subset datasets, despite the large sequencing depth. Sampling was limited to blood, and TCR repertoires in tissue likely differ from TCR repertoires in blood. Higher generation probabilities were observed for clonotypes shared by all four sorted-subset donors than for non-shared clonotypes. Pairwise subsampling led to the expectation that sequencing depth would affect the degree of clonotype sharing among donors. The small number of donors limited the genetic and exposure-history diversity represented. Estimated clonotype richness was generally larger for naive than for memory subsets. Across a few donors, roughly 5.4% of naive CD4, around 3.3% of naive CD8, roughly 2.3% of memory CD4, and 0.4% to 0.45% of memory CD8 clonotypes were shared.

The donors were healthy, HIV-negative adults with no recently reported acute infections or vaccinations. Every donor was a Caucasian adult residing in Nashville, Tennessee, USA. CD4+ T cells were enriched through magnetic negative selection, after which naive cells were positively selected on CD45RA and the remaining negative fraction served as the memory subset. Blood was collected by leukapheresis, and PBMCs were isolated by Ficoll-Histopaque density gradient centrifugation and then cryopreserved in liquid nitrogen vapor phase. Purity and quantity of every magnetically sorted T cell population were checked by analytical flow cytometry. Each sorted fraction had its genomic DNA isolated and then quantified by UV absorbance on a Nanodrop 2000c. As encoded in the germline V gene, CDR1 is SQVTM while CDR2 is ANQGSEA. Including the terminal cysteine and phenylalanine, the CDR3 comprises 13 residues. This entry keeps only the CDR3 DNA: 39 bases, framed from base 1. Trimming removed 1 base from V and 0 bases from J, leaving 6 bases between the germline ends.

TCR CDR3 regions were amplified from genomic DNA by multiplex PCR using the deep immunoSEQ assay. For each cell subset, the extracted genomic DNA was distributed evenly across all wells of several immunoSEQ 96-well plates, and each plate served as one replicate. For sorted subsets, approximately 200 ng of genomic DNA, equivalent to some 30,000 T cell genomes, went into each replicate PCR. Purified libraries were measured with a Qubit 3.0 fluorometer, size-checked on a Bioanalyzer 2100, and measured again with the KAPA Library Quantification kit. Every immunoSEQ 96-well plate was sequenced on a separate single-read 150-cycle Illumina NextSeq 550 flow cell. Turning to the authors' computational methods: Because the immunoSEQ output held only junctional sequences and lacked quality scores, the filtering could not match the filtering applied to full-length reads. To assign V/J genes and CDR3, sequences were annotated using PyIR, a Python wrapper for IgBLAST v1.9, with IMGT germline references. Reads were removed for weak V/J assignments (E-value above 1e-6), missing CDR3, stop codons, out-of-frame junctions, or ambiguous translated residues. V3J clonotypes were defined as sequences sharing the same inferred V gene, J gene, and CDR3 amino acid sequence. Percentage overlap between repertoires was computed as shared unique clonotypes divided by the size of the smaller repertoire. Three approaches were used to assess repertoire richness: RTK rarefaction, the Chao1 estimator, and Recon v2.1 estimates of unobserved clonotypes. For all TCRbeta clonotypes obtained by the gDNA method from a handful of donors, generation probabilities were computed with OLGA. As stored in TCRdb, this immuneACCESS dataset retains in-frame rearrangements with V and J assigned. A fraction of the clones does not appear; measured against another copy, unresolved V genes explain less than half of the discrepancy, and the remainder lacks a known reason. V and J calls and clone size are given by that table; D and trimming were obtained from the DNA. Recorded for this sample are fewer than 1.8 million clones; around 98.5% of them occurred a single time. The top ten clonotypes cover 0.3% to 0.45% of the sample.

The sequence was collected from a man aged 30 to 39 in good health. Recombination linked TRBV29-1 to TRBJ1-1; the D gene is unclear. Sequencing was performed on naive CD4+ T cells sorted from blood. The cell subset or site label here, explained by the study, means: CD45RA+ positively selected. The DNA reads TGCAGCGTTGAAGTGACCCTGAACACTGAAGCTTTCTTT. It is translated as CSVEVTLNTEAFF.